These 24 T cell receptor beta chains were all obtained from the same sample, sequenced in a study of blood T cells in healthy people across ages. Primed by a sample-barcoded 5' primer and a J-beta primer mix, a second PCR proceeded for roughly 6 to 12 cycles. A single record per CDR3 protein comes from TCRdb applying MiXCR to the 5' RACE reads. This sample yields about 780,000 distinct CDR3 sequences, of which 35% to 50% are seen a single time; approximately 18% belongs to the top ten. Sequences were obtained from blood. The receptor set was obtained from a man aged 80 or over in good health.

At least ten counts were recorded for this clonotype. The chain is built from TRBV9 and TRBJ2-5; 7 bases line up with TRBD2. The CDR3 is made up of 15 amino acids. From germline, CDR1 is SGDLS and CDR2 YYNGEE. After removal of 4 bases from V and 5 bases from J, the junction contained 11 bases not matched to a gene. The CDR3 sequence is CASSPFGGSLETQYF. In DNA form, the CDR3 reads TGTGCCAGCAGCCCCTTTGGCGGGAGCTTGGAGACCCAGTACTTC.

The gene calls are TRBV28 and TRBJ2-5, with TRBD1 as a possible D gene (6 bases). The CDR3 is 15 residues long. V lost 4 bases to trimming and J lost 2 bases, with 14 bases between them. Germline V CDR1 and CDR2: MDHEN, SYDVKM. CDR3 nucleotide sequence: TGTGCCAGCAGTTCCATCCGGGACAATCAAGAGACCCAGTACTTC. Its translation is CASSSIRDNQETQYF.

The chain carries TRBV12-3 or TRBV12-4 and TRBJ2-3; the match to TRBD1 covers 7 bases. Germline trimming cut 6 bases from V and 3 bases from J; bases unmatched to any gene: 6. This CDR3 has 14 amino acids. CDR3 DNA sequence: TGTGCCAGCAGCCCACAGGGGATGACAGATACGCAGTATTTT. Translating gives CASSPQGMTDTQYF.

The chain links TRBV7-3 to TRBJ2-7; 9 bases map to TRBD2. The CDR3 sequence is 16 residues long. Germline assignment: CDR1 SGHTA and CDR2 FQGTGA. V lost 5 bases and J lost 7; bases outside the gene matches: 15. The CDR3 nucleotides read TGTGCCAGCAGCCCAATAGCAGCGGGAGGTCTCAATGAGCAGTACTTC. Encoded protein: CASSPIAAGGLNEQYF.

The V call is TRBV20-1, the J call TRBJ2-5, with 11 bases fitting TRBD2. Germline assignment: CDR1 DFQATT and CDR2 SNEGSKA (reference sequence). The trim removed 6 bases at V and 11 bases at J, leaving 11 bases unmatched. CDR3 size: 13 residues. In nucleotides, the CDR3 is TGCAGTGCGAACCCGCCGACTAGCGGGGAGCAGTACTTC. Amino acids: CSANPPTSGEQYF.

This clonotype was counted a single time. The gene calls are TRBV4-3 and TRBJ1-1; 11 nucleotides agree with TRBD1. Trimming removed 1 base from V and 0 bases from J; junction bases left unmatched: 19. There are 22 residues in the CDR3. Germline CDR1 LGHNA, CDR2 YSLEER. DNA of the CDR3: TGCGCCAGCAGCCAAGTAACACCGGTCCCCGGGACAGGGGGTATTGTGAACACTGAAGCTTTCTTT. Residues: CASSQVTPVPGTGGIVNTEAFF.

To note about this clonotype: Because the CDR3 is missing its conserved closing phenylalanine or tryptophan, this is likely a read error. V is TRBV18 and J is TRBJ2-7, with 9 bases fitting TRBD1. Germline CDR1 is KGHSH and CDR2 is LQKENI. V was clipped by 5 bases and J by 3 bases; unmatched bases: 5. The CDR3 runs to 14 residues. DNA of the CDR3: TGTGCCAGCTCATATGGACAGGGGAACTACGAGCAGTACATC. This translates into CASSYGQGNYEQYI.

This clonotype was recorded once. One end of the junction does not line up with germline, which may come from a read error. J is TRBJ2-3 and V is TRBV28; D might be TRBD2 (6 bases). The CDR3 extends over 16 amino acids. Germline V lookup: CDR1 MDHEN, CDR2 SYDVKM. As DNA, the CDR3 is TGTGCCAGCAGTTTTCAGTACGCGGGAACCACAGATACGCAGAATTTT. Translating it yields CASSFQYAGTTDTQNF.

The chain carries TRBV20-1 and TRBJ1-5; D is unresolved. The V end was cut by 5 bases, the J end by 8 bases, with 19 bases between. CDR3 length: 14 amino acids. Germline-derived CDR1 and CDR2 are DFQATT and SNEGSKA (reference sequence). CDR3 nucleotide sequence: TGCAGTGCTGGGGATGGACCGGGCGGGGAGCCCCAGCATTTT. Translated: CSAGDGPGGEPQHF.

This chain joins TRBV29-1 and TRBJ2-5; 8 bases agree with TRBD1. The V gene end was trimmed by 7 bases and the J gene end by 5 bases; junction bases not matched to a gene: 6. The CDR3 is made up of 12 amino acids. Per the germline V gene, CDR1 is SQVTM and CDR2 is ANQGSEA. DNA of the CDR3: TGCAGCGCTTGGACAGGGAGGGAGACCCAGTACTTC. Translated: CSAWTGRETQYF.

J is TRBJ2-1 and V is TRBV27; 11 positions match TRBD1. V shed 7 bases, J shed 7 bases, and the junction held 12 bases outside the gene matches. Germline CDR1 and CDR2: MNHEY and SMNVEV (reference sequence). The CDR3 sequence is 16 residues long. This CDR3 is CASNSWTGGAGNEQFF. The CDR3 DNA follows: TGTGCCAGCAATTCCTGGACAGGGGGCGCGGGGAATGAGCAGTTCTTC.

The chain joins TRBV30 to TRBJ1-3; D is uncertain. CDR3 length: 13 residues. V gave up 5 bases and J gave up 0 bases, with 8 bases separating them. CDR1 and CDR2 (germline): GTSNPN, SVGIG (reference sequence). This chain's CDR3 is CAWDPSSGNTIYF. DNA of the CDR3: TGTGCCTGGGACCCGAGCTCTGGAAACACCATATATTTT.

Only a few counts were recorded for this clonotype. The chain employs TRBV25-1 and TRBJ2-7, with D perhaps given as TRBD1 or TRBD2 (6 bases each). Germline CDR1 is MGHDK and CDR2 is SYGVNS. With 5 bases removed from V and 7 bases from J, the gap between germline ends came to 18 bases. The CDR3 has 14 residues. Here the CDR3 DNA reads TGTGCCAGCAGTTCGACAGGCGGGGTTGGAGAGCAGTACTTC. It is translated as CASSSTGGVGEQYF.

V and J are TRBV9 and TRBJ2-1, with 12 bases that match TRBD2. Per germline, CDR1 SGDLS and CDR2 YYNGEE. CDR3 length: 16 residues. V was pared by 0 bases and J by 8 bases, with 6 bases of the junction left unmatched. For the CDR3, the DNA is TGTGCCAGCAGCGTAGGGACTAGCGGGGTGGCCCATGAGCAGTTCTTC. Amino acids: CASSVGTSGVAHEQFF.

CDR3 in DNA: TGTGCCAGCAGTTTAGCCGGGACAGGGACTAGAAGGGGCAATGAGCAGTTCTTC. Its protein product is CASSLAGTGTRRGNEQFF. The chain links TRBV12-3 or TRBV12-4 to TRBJ2-1; D possibly corresponds to TRBD1 (9 bases). V lost 0 bases to trimming and J lost 6 bases, with 21 bases between them. This CDR3 is 18 amino acids long.

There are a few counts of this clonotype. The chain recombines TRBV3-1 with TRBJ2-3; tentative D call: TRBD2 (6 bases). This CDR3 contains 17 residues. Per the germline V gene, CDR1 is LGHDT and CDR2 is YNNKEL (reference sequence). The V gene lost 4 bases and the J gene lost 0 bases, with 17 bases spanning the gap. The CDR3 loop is CASSRNLAEISTDTQYF. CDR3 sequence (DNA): TGTGCCAGCAGCCGTAATTTAGCGGAGATTAGCACAGATACGCAGTATTTT.

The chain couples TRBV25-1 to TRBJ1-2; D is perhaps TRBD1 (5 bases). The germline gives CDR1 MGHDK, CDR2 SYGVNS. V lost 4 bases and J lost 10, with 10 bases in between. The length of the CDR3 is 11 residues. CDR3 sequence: CASSGRDHYTF. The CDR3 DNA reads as TGTGCCAGCAGTGGAAGGGACCACTACACCTTC.

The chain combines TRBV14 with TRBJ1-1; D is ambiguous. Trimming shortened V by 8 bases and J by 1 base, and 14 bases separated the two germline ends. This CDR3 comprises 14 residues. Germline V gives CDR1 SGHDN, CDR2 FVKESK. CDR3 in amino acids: CASRIGNANTEAFF. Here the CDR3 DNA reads TGTGCCAGCCGCATTGGCAACGCGAACACTGAAGCTTTCTTT.

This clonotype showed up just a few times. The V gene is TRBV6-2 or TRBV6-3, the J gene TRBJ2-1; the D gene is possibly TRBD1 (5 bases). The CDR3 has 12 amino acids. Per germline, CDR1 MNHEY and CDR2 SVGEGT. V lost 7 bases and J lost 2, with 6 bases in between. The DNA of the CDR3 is TGTGCCAGCAAGGACACCTACAATGAGCAGTTCTTC. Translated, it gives CASKDTYNEQFF.

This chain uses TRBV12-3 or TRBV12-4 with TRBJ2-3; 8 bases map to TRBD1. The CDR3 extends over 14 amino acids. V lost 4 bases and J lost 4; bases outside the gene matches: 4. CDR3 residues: CASSSRQGPDTQYF. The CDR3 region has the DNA TGTGCCAGCAGTTCGAGACAGGGGCCAGATACGCAGTATTTT.

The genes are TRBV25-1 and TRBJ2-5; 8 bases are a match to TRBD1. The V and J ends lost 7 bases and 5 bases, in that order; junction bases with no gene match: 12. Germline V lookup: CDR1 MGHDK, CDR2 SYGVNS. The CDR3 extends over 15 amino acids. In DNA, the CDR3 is TGTGCCAGCACCCTAGGACAGGGAGGACGGGAGACCCAGTACTTC. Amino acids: CASTLGQGGRETQYF.

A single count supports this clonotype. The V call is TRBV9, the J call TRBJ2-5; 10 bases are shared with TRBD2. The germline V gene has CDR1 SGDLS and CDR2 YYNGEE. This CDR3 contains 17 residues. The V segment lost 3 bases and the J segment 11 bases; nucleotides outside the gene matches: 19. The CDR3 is CASSAPPRLAGYNEQYF. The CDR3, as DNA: TGTGCCAGCAGCGCGCCCCCGCGACTAGCGGGTTACAATGAGCAGTACTTC. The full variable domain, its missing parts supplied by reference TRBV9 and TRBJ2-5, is DSGVTQTPKHLITATGQRVTLRCSPRSGDLSVYWYQQSLDQGLQFLIQYYNGEERAKGNILERFSAQQFPDLHSELNLSSLELGDSALYFCASSAPPRLAGYNEQYFGPGTRLLVL.

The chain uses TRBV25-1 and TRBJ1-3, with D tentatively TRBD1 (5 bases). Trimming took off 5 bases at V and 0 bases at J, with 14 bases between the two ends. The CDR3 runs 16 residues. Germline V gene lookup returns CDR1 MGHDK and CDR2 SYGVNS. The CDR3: CASSRDPPSSGNTIYF. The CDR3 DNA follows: TGTGCCAGCAGTAGGGACCCACCAAGCTCTGGAAACACCATATATTTT.

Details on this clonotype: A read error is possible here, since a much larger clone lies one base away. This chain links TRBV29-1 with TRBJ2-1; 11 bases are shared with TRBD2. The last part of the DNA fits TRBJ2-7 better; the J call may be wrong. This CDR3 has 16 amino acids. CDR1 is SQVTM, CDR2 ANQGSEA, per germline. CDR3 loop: CSVDRRLAGRNNEQYF. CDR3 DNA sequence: TGCAGCGTTGATAGGCGACTAGCGGGAAGAAACAATGAGCAGTACTTC.